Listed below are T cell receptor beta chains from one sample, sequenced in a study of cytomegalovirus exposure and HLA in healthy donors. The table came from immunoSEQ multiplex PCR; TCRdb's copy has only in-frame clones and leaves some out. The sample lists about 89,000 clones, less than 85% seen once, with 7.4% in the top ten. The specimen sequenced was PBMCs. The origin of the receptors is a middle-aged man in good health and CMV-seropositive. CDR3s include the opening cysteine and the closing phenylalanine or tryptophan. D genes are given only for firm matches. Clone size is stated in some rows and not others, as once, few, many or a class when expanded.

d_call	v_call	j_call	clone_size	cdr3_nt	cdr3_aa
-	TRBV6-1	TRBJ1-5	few	TGTGCCAGCAGTGAACCGGGGGGGTATCAGCCCCAGCATTTT	CASSEPGGYQPQHF
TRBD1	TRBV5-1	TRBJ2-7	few	TGCGCCCCCTGGGGCAGGGGGCTGGACGAGCAGTACTTC	CAPWGRGLDEQYF
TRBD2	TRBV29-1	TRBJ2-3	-	TGCAGCGTTGACTGGACTAGCGCGCAGTATTTT	CSVDWTSAQYF
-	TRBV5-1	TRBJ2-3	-	TGCGCCAGCAGCTTGGACAGGCCAGATACGCAGTATTTT	CASSLDRPDTQYF
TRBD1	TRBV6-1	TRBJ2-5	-	TGTGCCAGCAGTGGGTGGGACAGGGGATCAGAGACCCAGTACTTC	CASSGWDRGSETQYF
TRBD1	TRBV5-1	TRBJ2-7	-	TGCGCCAGCAGCGTGGGACAGGTAAACTCCTACGAGCAGTACTTC	CASSVGQVNSYEQYF
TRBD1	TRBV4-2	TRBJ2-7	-	TGTGCCAGCAGCCGCACAGGGGTCGAAACCTACGAGCAGTACTTC	CASSRTGVETYEQYF
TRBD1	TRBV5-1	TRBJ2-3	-	TGCGCCAGCAGTATGACAGGGATAGGATCAGATACGCAGTATTTT	CASSMTGIGSDTQYF
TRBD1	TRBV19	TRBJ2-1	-	TGTGCCAGTAGGAAGGACAGGGGGAATGAGCAGTTCTTC	CASRKDRGNEQFF
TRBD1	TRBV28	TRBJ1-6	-	TGTGCCAGCAGTTCCCCGGGACAGGGATTAAATTCACCCCTCCACTTT	CASSSPGQGLNSPLHF
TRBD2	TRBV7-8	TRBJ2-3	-	TGTGCCAGCAGCCCCTCCGGGACTAGGGGCACAGATACGCAGTATTTT	CASSPSGTRGTDTQYF
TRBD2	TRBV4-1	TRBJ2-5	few	TGCGCCAGCAGCCTGGTGGGGCTAGCGGGGCAAGAGACCCAGTACTTC	CASSLVGLAGQETQYF
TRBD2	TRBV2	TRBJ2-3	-	TGTGCCAGCCTTGCCTTAGCGGGGGCGGGAGATACGCAGTATTTT	CASLALAGAGDTQYF
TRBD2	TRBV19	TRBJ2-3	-	TGTGCCAGTAGCAGGACTAGCGATACGCAGTATTTT	CASSRTSDTQYF
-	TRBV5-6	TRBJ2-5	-	TGTGCCAGCAGGCGGGGACCGGTCGTGGAGACCCAGTACTTC	CASRRGPVVETQYF
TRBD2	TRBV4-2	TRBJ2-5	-	TGTGCCAGCACCCCGGGACTAGCGGGAGGGTACCAAGAGACCCAGTACTTC	CASTPGLAGGYQETQYF
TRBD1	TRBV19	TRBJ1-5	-	TGTGCCAGTATTAAAGACAGGGGGATTCCTCTTAGCAATCAGCCCCAGCATTTT	CASIKDRGIPLSNQPQHF
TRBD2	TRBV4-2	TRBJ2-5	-	TGTGCCAGCAGCCAAACGGGGGGAGTGAGGGAGACCCAGTACTTC	CASSQTGGVRETQYF
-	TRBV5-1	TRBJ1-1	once	TGCGCCAGCAGCGTGGGTGGCCCCAGAACTGAAGCTTTCTTT	CASSVGGPRTEAFF